The 28 T cell receptor beta chains below were found in one sample sequenced in a study of T cell repertoires in cytomegalovirus infection. For these TCRs, the target antigens are not known. MiXCR, run by TCRdb on the reads, gives a single entry per CDR3 protein. The sample has roughly 920,000 distinct CDR3 sequences, 31% seen once. The starting material was cultured CD8+ T cells from PBMCs, obtained from culture after CMV antigen stimulation. Receptors were obtained from a human donor in good health (CMV status not recorded). Some clones in this sample may be carry-over from other donors' samples.

Turning to this clonotype: This may come from a read error, since a much larger clone is one base off. This rearrangement joins TRBV6-5 to TRBJ2-1; D not certain. Germline CDR1 MNHEY, CDR2 SVGAGI. There are 15 residues in the CDR3. Trimming removed 2 bases from V and 0 bases from J, with 8 bases in between. CDR3 in DNA: TGTGCCAGCAGTTACATGGCAGACTCCTACAATGAGCAGTTCTTC. Its protein is CASSYMADSYNEQFF.

The table lists this clonotype with a few counts. V usage is TRBV6-4 and J usage is TRBJ2-1, with TRBD1 matching over 9 bases. Germline values: CDR1 MRHNA, CDR2 SNTAGT. This CDR3 has 16 amino acids. The ends lost 0 bases at V and 7 bases at J; junction bases unmatched: 7. CDR3 coding DNA: TGTGCCAGCAGTGACTCGGCGGGACAGGGATATAATGAGCAGTTCTTC. This translates into CASSDSAGQGYNEQFF.

This chain connects TRBV6-2 or TRBV6-3 to TRBJ1-1; D remains unclear. Germline V gene lookup returns CDR1 MNHEY and CDR2 SVGEGT. This CDR3 spans 11 amino acids. Trimming left V 4 bases short and J 6 bases short, with 6 bases between. The CDR3 region is CASSFTAEAFF. The DNA of the CDR3 is TGTGCCAGCAGTTTCACAGCTGAAGCTTTCTTT.

This clonotype was counted many times. The V call is TRBV12-3 or TRBV12-4, the J call TRBJ2-7; D is possibly TRBD1 (5 bases). The V end was cut by 1 base, the J end by 2 bases, with 6 bases between. This CDR3 comprises 13 residues. CDR3: CASSLGTTYEQYV. DNA of the CDR3: TGTGCCAGCAGTTTAGGGACAACCTACGAGCAGTACGTC.

This clonotype was seen a few times. This sequence joins TRBV6-5 and TRBJ1-1, with D hard to call. Trimming cost V 2 bases and J 5 bases, with 21 bases left between them. This CDR3 region has 17 residues. Germline CDR1 MNHEY, CDR2 SVGAGI. CDR3 region: CASSYRNDIHRWTEAFF. The CDR3 nucleotides read TGTGCCAGCAGTTACCGAAACGACATCCATCGGTGGACTGAAGCTTTCTTT.

This chain connects TRBV6-1 to TRBJ2-3, with D unresolved. Germline lookup yields CDR1 MNHNS and CDR2 SASEGT. The CDR3 runs to 17 residues. V was trimmed by 2 bases and J by 6 bases, leaving 21 bases between them. CDR3 bases: TGTGCCAGCAGTGAACCTACTCAAGGATTTCTGGTGGATACGCAGTATTTT. This codes for CASSEPTQGFLVDTQYF.

This clonotype was detected once. J is TRBJ1-3 and V is TRBV5-6, with D possibly TRBD1 on 5 matching bases. From germline, CDR1 is SGHDT and CDR2 YYEEEE. The CDR3 totals 14 residues. With 1 base removed from V and 7 bases from J, the gap between germline ends came to 12 bases. CDR3 nucleotides: TGTGCCAGCAGCTTGCCAGGGTGGACGAACACCATATATTTT. It specifies CASSLPGWTNTIYF.

The J gene is TRBJ1-5, the V gene TRBV6-5; D possibly corresponds to TRBD1 (5 bases). Germline CDR1 reads MNHEY; CDR2 reads SVGAGI. Trimming removed 6 bases at V and 7 bases at J, with 19 bases between. The CDR3 loop spans 15 amino acids. CDR3 sequence: CASSPEDSNWQPQHF. The CDR3 bases are TGTGCCAGCAGCCCCGAAGACAGTAACTGGCAGCCCCAGCATTTT.

This clonotype has just a few counts. This sequence joins TRBV7-2 and TRBJ2-3; 9 bases are shared with TRBD1. V was pared by 2 bases and J by 2 bases, with 5 bases of the junction left unmatched. CDR1 SGHTA and CDR2 FQGNSA come from the germline V gene. This CDR3 comprises 16 residues. The CDR3 bases are TGTGCCAGCAGCTTAAACGGACAGGGGAACACAGATACGCAGTATTTT. Translated: CASSLNGQGNTDTQYF.

This clonotype was counted only a few times. The CDR3 DNA sequence: TGTGCCAGCAGCCCGGCGAGGGGGAGCTCCTACAATGAGCAGTTCTTC. Residues: CASSPARGSSYNEQFF. The V gene is TRBV7-6, the J gene TRBJ2-1, with a weak D call TRBD1 (6 bases). From germline, CDR1 is SGHVS and CDR2 FNYEAQ. The germline V and J ends were trimmed by 5 bases and 0 bases, with 14 bases remaining between them. The length of the CDR3 is 16 residues.

This clonotype was counted between two and nine times. This chain links TRBV4-2 with TRBJ2-7, with TRBD1 as a possible D gene (6 bases). Deletions cut 3 bases from V and 4 bases from J, with 31 bases between. The CDR3 totals 20 residues. Germline V gives CDR1 LGHNA, CDR2 YNFKEQ. The DNA for the CDR3 is TGTGCCAGCAGCCAGGCTCAGGGGATTCCCGCCCTCGCTGGGATTTACGAGCAGTACTTC. It codes for CASSQAQGIPALAGIYEQYF.

This clonotype occurred many times. V and J are TRBV6-2 or TRBV6-3 and TRBJ2-1; the D gene could be TRBD1 or TRBD2 (6 bases each). CDR3 length equals 15 residues. Germline assignment: CDR1 MNHEY and CDR2 SVGEGT. The V end lost 2 bases, the J end lost 2 bases, and 10 bases lay between the germline ends. CDR3 in DNA: TGTGCCAGCAGTTACGGGGGGCCTCCCTACAATGAGCAGTTCTTC. Residues: CASSYGGPPYNEQFF.

This clonotype has just a few counts. The chain is built from TRBV7-9 and TRBJ2-1, with 10 positions matching TRBD2. V lost 2 bases, J lost 5 bases, and 3 bases stayed unmatched. This CDR3 is built from 15 residues. Per the germline V gene, CDR1 is SEHNR and CDR2 is FQNEAQ (reference sequence). Here the CDR3 DNA reads TGTGCCAGCAGCTTACCTAGCGGGGGCCACAATGAGCAGTTCTTC. It codes for CASSLPSGGHNEQFF.

This clonotype showed up just a few times. The chain has TRBV15 and TRBJ2-1, with a weak D call TRBD2 (7 bases). The length of the CDR3 is 16 residues. Germline V CDR1 and CDR2: LNHNV, YYDKDF (reference sequence). V lost 5 bases and J lost 2, with 16 bases in between. DNA of the CDR3: TGTGCCACCAGCCCGAGGGGGGGGGCAGCCTACAATGAGCAGTTCTTC. Translating gives CATSPRGGAAYNEQFF.

This sequence joins TRBV7-2 and TRBJ2-1; 10 bases align to TRBD2. V shed 2 bases and J 8 bases; nucleotides not matched to a gene: 6. CDR1 is SGHTA and CDR2 is FQGNSA in the germline V gene. The CDR3 is 15 residues long. The DNA of the CDR3 is TGTGCCAGCAGCTTACCAGCGGGGGGGCCTTATGAGCAGTTCTTC. It specifies CASSLPAGGPYEQFF.

This chain joins TRBV6-5 and TRBJ2-3; 12 nucleotides match TRBD2. This CDR3 comprises 16 residues. Germline CDR1 and CDR2: MNHEY and SVGAGI. The V segment lost 6 bases and the J segment 2 bases; nucleotides outside the gene matches: 6. For the CDR3, the DNA is TGTGCCAGCAGACCTACTAGCGGGGGGTACACAGATACGCAGTATTTT. Its translation: CASRPTSGGYTDTQYF.

This chain uses TRBV7-2 with TRBJ1-2, with 12 bases fitting TRBD1. The CDR3 covers 15 residues. Germline V gene data show CDR1 as SGHTA and CDR2 as FQGNSA. The junction had 9 bases not matched to a gene; V was cut back by 5 bases and J by 8 bases. CDR3 in amino acids: CASSLTGQGADGYTF. CDR3 nucleotides: TGTGCCAGCAGCCTCACGGGACAGGGGGCAGACGGCTACACCTTC.

The sample holds a few counts of this clonotype. The chain carries TRBV19 and TRBJ1-2; 12 bases agree with TRBD1. V was clipped by 7 bases and J by 4 bases; unmatched bases: 7. CDR3 length: 15 residues. Germline assignment: CDR1 LNHDA and CDR2 SQIVND (reference sequence). The CDR3 reads CASTIGTGGIYGYTF. Written as DNA, the CDR3 is TGTGCCAGTACAATCGGGACAGGGGGCATCTATGGCTACACCTTC.

The table lists this clonotype with a few counts. The J gene is TRBJ2-7, the V gene TRBV10-1; D may be TRBD1 (5 bases). The CDR3 loop spans 12 amino acids. V was shortened by 3 bases and J by 4 bases, with 7 bases between the two germline ends. CDR1 and CDR2 from the germline V gene are WNHNN and SYGVQD (reference sequence). The CDR3 coding sequence is TGCGCCAGCAGTGAAGCAGGGTACGAGCAGTACTTC. As protein: CASSEAGYEQYF.

The J gene is TRBJ2-5, the V gene TRBV12-3 or TRBV12-4, with 10 bases that match TRBD2. J gave up 3 bases and V 8 bases, and 6 bases lay outside the gene matches. The CDR3 covers 14 residues. CDR3 sequence reads: CASGIGLAEETQYF. As DNA, the CDR3 is TGTGCCAGCGGAATAGGACTAGCGGAAGAGACCCAGTACTTC.

The V call is TRBV6-1, the J call TRBJ2-7; the D gene is possibly TRBD2 (6 bases). Germline V gene data show CDR1 as MNHNS and CDR2 as SASEGT. V lost 5 bases to trimming and J lost 1 base, with 12 bases between them. The CDR3 has 14 amino acids. This CDR3 reads CASSKPSESYEQYV. In nucleotides, the CDR3 is TGTGCCAGCAGTAAGCCTAGCGAATCCTACGAGCAGTACGTC.

Only a few counts were recorded for this clonotype. V usage is TRBV4-2 and J usage is TRBJ1-2, with D unclear. Trimming took off 3 bases at V and 8 bases at J, with 16 bases between the two ends. The CDR3 is 14 amino acids. The germline V gene encodes CDR1 LGHNA and CDR2 YNFKEQ. As DNA, the CDR3 is TGTGCCAGCAGCCAGTCCGTGATGATGCGGGGCTACACCTTC. Translated, it gives CASSQSVMMRGYTF.

A note on this clonotype: One junction end disagrees with the germline gene, perhaps due to a read error. The V and J genes are TRBV6-8 and TRBJ2-7, with D maybe TRBD1 (6 bases). Germline V CDR1 and CDR2: MNHGY, SAAAGT. CDR3 size: 13 residues. CDR3 sequence reads: CTSRLQGSYEQYF. CDR3 DNA sequence: TGTACCAGCAGATTACAGGGATCCTACGAGCAGTACTTC.

V usage is TRBV19 and J usage is TRBJ1-2; weak D call: TRBD1 (6 bases). The length of the CDR3 is 15 residues. Germline V lookup: CDR1 LNHDA, CDR2 SQIVND (reference sequence). The V and J ends lost 6 bases and 2 bases respectively, with 16 bases between them. Written as DNA, the CDR3 is TGTGCCAGTAGGCCGACAGGCGCTGTAAACTATGGCTACACCTTC. Translated: CASRPTGAVNYGYTF.

This clonotype was counted only a few times. The chain has TRBV5-4 and TRBJ1-1; no reliable D call. The CDR3 has 14 amino acids. Germline lookup yields CDR1 SGHNT and CDR2 YYREEE (reference sequence). V shed 0 bases and J shed 1 base, with 7 bases lying between them. This chain's CDR3 is CASSLDYSNTEAFF. CDR3 DNA sequence: TGTGCCAGCAGCTTGGATTATTCGAACACTGAAGCTTTCTTT.

This chain connects TRBV7-9 to TRBJ2-1, with 12 bases matching TRBD2. Trimming at V came to 4 bases and at J to 0 bases, leaving 13 bases not matched to a gene. The CDR3 extends over 20 amino acids. CDR1 is SEHNR and CDR2 is FQNEAQ in the germline V gene (reference sequence). Written as DNA, the CDR3 is TGTGCCAGCAGCTCCATATCCGGGACTAGCGGGTGGAGCTCCTACAATGAGCAGTTCTTC. This gives the protein CASSSISGTSGWSSYNEQFF.

This chain links TRBV7-6 with TRBJ1-1; D perhaps matches TRBD1 (5 bases). The CDR3 contains 14 residues. Trimming shortened V by 2 bases and J by 3 bases, and 10 bases separated the two germline ends. Looked up from germline, CDR1 is SGHVS and CDR2 is FNYEAQ. The CDR3 nucleotides are TGTGCCAGCAGCTTAACCGGGACTGACACTGAAGCTTTCTTT. Translated: CASSLTGTDTEAFF.

The chain recombines TRBV20-1 with TRBJ1-1; D is ambiguous. This CDR3 region has 11 residues. Germline loops: CDR1 DFQATT, CDR2 SNEGSKA (reference sequence). Trimming pared 1 base from V and 11 bases from J, leaving 11 bases between. The chain's CDR3 is CSARVAYDAFF. The CDR3 coding sequence is TGCAGTGCTAGAGTGGCTTATGATGCTTTCTTT.